This entry lists 14 T cell receptor beta chains sequenced from one sample in a study of CD8+CD57+ T cells in acquired aplastic anemia. Profiles of TCR beta VDJ and CDR3 were generated from a genomic DNA template. TCRdb recomputed calls from the reads with MiXCR, one row per CDR3 protein. In the table there are some 130,000 distinct CDR3 sequences, around 48% of which are singletons. Sequences were obtained from sorted CD4+, CD8+, or CD8+CD57+ T cells (not recorded which) from PBMCs. These receptors were taken from a human donor in good health, serving as a control.

The chain combines TRBV7-6 with TRBJ1-1; 9 bases fit TRBD1. The V and J ends lost 3 bases and 4 bases, in that order; junction bases with no gene match: 9. Germline CDR1 and CDR2: SGHVS and FNYEAQ. The CDR3 is made up of 16 amino acids. CDR3 nucleotides: TGTGCCAGCAGCTTCCGGGACAGGGAAGGGGGCACTGAAGCTTTCTTT. Its translation is CASSFRDREGGTEAFF.

This clonotype was detected a few times. The V and J genes are TRBV10-3 and TRBJ2-3; 7 bases line up with TRBD2. Germline V gene data show CDR1 as ENHRY and CDR2 as SYGVKD. Germline trimming cut 0 bases from V and 6 bases from J; bases unmatched to any gene: 6. The CDR3 covers 15 residues. CDR3 region: CAISESAGREDTQYF. CDR3 DNA: TGTGCCATCAGTGAGTCGGCGGGGAGGGAGGATACGCAGTATTTT.

For this clonotype: The conserved phenylalanine or tryptophan normally closing the CDR3 is absent here, so this likely arose from a read error. V is TRBV10-3 and J is TRBJ2-7; D is perhaps TRBD2 (7 bases). The CDR3 contains 14 residues. Trimming removed 3 bases from V and 5 bases from J, with 14 bases in between. Per germline, CDR1 ENHRY and CDR2 SYGVKD. The CDR3 DNA is TGTGCCATCAGTGATGGGCGGGGGCGGAACGAGCAGTACCTC. Translating gives CAISDGRGRNEQYL.

The table lists this clonotype with a few counts. This rearrangement joins TRBV5-1 to TRBJ2-2; 8 nucleotides line up with TRBD2. The V gene's germline CDR1 is SGHRS and CDR2 YFSETQ. This CDR3 region has 15 residues. V dropped 2 bases and J dropped 2; count of bases not matched to a gene: 2. As DNA, the CDR3 is TGCGCCAGCAGCTTACGGGGGGGCAACACCGGGGAGCTGTTTTTT. This encodes CASSLRGGNTGELFF.

V and J are TRBV12-3 or TRBV12-4 and TRBJ1-6; tentative D call: TRBD1 (5 bases). This CDR3 region has 14 residues. The V end was cut by 4 bases, the J end by 9 bases, with 13 bases between. For the CDR3, the DNA is TGTGCCAGCAGTTCGCGGCAGGGAGGTTCACCCCTCCACTTT. As protein: CASSSRQGGSPLHF.

This clonotype was counted ten times or more. This sequence joins TRBV6-2 or TRBV6-3 and TRBJ2-7; D ambiguous. This CDR3 spans 15 amino acids. The germline gives CDR1 MNHEY, CDR2 SVGEGT. V dropped 4 bases and J dropped 0 bases, with 13 bases sitting between them. The CDR3 sequence is CASSFNADGSYEQYF. The CDR3 nucleotides are TGTGCCAGCAGTTTTAACGCTGACGGCTCCTACGAGCAGTACTTC.

This clonotype was picked up many times. This chain links TRBV20-1 with TRBJ2-5; 12 bases are a match to TRBD2. V shed 6 bases, J shed 5 bases, and the junction held 10 bases outside the gene matches. This CDR3 has 15 amino acids. The germline V gene has CDR1 DFQATT and CDR2 SNEGSKA (reference sequence). DNA for the CDR3: TGCAGTGCCAAACCTAGCGGGGGGGCTCTTGAGACCCAGTACTTC. Translated, it gives CSAKPSGGALETQYF.

This clonotype showed up many times. This rearrangement joins TRBV6-1 to TRBJ2-7; D is unresolved. Between the trimmed V and J ends, which lost 5 bases and 2 bases, there was a span of 10 bases. CDR1 MNHNS and CDR2 SASEGT come from the germline V gene. The CDR3 spans 13 residues. CDR3 residues: CASSTESTYEQYF. CDR3 sequence (DNA): TGTGCCAGCAGTACGGAATCCACCTACGAGCAGTACTTC.

This clonotype was detected many times. The chain is built from TRBV9 and TRBJ2-1; tentatively, D is TRBD2 (6 bases). V lost 0 bases and J 3 bases, leaving 13 bases between the germline ends. This CDR3 is 16 amino acids long. Germline CDR1 is SGDLS and CDR2 is YYNGEE. In DNA, the CDR3 is TGTGCCAGCAGCGTAGTTGGCTCGGGGGTCTACAATGAGCAGTTCTTC. Translating it yields CASSVVGSGVYNEQFF.

This chain joins TRBV5-1 and TRBJ2-7; D gene unclear. Per germline, CDR1 SGHRS and CDR2 YFSETQ. This CDR3 comprises 13 residues. V was clipped by 0 bases and J by 4 bases, with 8 bases between them. The CDR3 nucleotides read TGCGCCAGCAGCTTGGCCGAGACTTACGAGCAGTACTTC. It is translated as CASSLAETYEQYF.

The J gene is TRBJ2-7, the V gene TRBV29-1; tentatively, D is TRBD2 (6 bases). Germline V gene data show CDR1 as SQVTM and CDR2 as ANQGSEA. The CDR3 length is 12 residues. Between the trimmed V and J ends, which lost 3 bases and 3 bases, there was a span of 9 bases. CDR3 coding DNA: TGCAGCGTTGATGGGGGGTTCTACGAGCAGTACTTC. This translates into CSVDGGFYEQYF.

The chain has TRBV2 and TRBJ2-7; 7 bases are shared with TRBD1. Per germline, CDR1 SNHLY and CDR2 FYNNEI. Trimming at V came to 6 bases and at J to 2 bases, leaving 7 bases not matched to a gene. The CDR3 has 14 residues. The CDR3 region is CASRADRATYEQYF. CDR3 sequence (DNA): TGTGCCAGCAGAGCAGACAGGGCTACCTACGAGCAGTACTTC.

This clonotype came up many times. J is TRBJ2-1 and V is TRBV7-3; D uncertain. The length of the CDR3 is 14 residues. Trimming took 5 bases from V and 1 from J, leaving 9 bases between them. The germline CDR1 and CDR2 sequences are SGHTA and FQGTGA. As DNA, the CDR3 is TGTGCCAGCAGCGCGACCCTTTCCTACAATGAGCAGTTCTTC. Translation: CASSATLSYNEQFF.

This clonotype showed up just a few times. The V and J genes are TRBV15 and TRBJ2-5; possible D gene TRBD1, 6 bases. With 4 bases removed from V and 2 bases from J, the gap between germline ends came to 20 bases. Germline V gives CDR1 LNHNV, CDR2 YYDKDF (reference sequence). CDR3 length: 17 amino acids. This CDR3 is CATSTLTRDTRQETQYF. The CDR3 DNA is TGTGCCACCAGCACATTAACCCGGGACACGAGACAAGAGACCCAGTACTTC.